This TCR beta chain was obtained from a study of T-cell memory formation after mild COVID-19. Study in general: TCR clusters mostly belonged to single donors. Regarding the study as a whole: Clonal second-wave expansions that peaked on day 37 had unconfirmed SARS-CoV-2 specificity.

TCRdb analysed the 5' RACE reads with MiXCR anew, one entry per CDR3 protein. The sample has about 110,000 distinct CDR3 sequences, about 24% seen once. Germline V lookup: CDR1 MNHEY, CDR2 SVGEGT. The CDR3 runs to 15 residues. V lost 1 base and J 1 base, leaving 7 bases between the germline ends. Remarks on this clonotype: Its antigen is currently unknown.

V gene TRBV6-2 or TRBV6-3 combines with J gene TRBJ2-2; D ambiguous. The sample comprised PBMCs or a T cell subset sorted from them (not recorded which). The source is a young man who had mild COVID-19 (a few samples of this study predate the infection). Cell type and time point are not known. The CDR3 region has the DNA TGTGCCAGCAGTTACTTACAGAGGAACACCGGGGAGCTGTTTTTT. Protein: CASSYLQRNTGELFF.